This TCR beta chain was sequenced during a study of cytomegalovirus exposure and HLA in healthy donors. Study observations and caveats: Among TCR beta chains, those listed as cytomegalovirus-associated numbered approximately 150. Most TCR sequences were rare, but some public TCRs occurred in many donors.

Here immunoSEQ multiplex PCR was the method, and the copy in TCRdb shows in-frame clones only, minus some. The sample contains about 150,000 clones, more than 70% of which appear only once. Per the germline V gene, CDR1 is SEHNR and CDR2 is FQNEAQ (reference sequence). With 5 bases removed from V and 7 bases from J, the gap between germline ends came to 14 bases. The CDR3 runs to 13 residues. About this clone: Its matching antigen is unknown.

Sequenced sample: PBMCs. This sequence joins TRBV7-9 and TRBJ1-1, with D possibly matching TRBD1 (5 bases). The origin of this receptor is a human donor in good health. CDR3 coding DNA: TGTGCCAGCAGCCACGCTAAGGGGCTTGAAGCTTTCTTT. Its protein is CASSHAKGLEAFF. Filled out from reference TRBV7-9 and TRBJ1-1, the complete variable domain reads DTGVSQNPRHKITKRGQNVTFRCDPISEHNRLYWYRQTLGQGPEFLTYFQNEAQLEKSRLLSDRFSAERPKGSFSTLEIQRTEQGDSAMYLCASSHAKGLEAFFGQGTRLTVV.